This T cell receptor beta chain comes out of a study of human T cells and chemical hapten exposure (dated by TCRdb to 2020 to 2023). For the study in its entirety: For sensitization, 2% DPC in acetone was applied to a roughly 2 cm by roughly 2 cm area of upper inner arm skin. This study followed changes in the peripheral blood TCR repertoire in vivo during primary and secondary sensitization of alopecia patients to the hapten diphenylcyclopropenone (DPC). Blood for TCR sequencing was provided by twenty-nine alopecia patients at one to four time points (pre-sensitization, 2, 6 and 24 weeks). Blood samples were taken from patients before sensitization (week 0) and at 2, 6 and about 24 weeks after DPC sensitization. Libraries were pooled for sequencing, and per-sample TCR yields varied mainly because of small differences in library volumes within the pool. Patients additionally received weekly therapeutic DPC doses to the scalp throughout the approximately 24-week study period. Patch testing was done on the upper back using Finn chambers containing 0.01% DPC, and results were scored after 6 days according to International Contact Dermatitis Research Group standards. The mostly female patient cohort included alopecia areata with under or over 50% scalp involvement, alopecia totalis and alopecia universalis. Beyond this particular receptor, the publication reports: Repeated subsampling changed both the strength of the expansion versus patch-test correlation and the threshold at which that correlation became significant. All patients had alopecia, a presumed autoimmune disease, so their immune response might differ from that of healthy individuals. Expanded TCRs formed significantly more large CDR3 similarity clusters than pre-sensitization or healthy control sets, consistent with antigen-driven responses. A positive correlation was found between the number of PT1 expanded TCRs and patch test score, with significance reached at thresholds 8, 16 and 32 but not 4. DPC sensitization did not change how many TCRs were above 1 in 1000 frequency, and no evidence was found of alterations in global repertoire structure.

V gives up 1 base and J gives up 3 bases, and the segment between their germline ends measures 9 bases. The germline V gene (reference sequence) sets CDR1 to MNHEY and CDR2 to SMNVEV. Including cysteine and phenylalanine, the CDR3 has 14 amino acids. Of all the DNA, just the CDR3 is kept, 42 bases in frame from base 1. The library relied on RACE. Instrument used: NextSeq 500. During library preparation, unique molecular identifiers were attached to individual cDNA molecules so that TCRs could be counted quantitatively and reproducibly. From each blood RNA sample, both TCR alpha and TCR beta chains were sequenced. Under the source paper's analysis protocol: Samples had a median of roughly 91,000 TCRs, with a range from about 23,224 to 750,000. The Decombinator software suite was used to annotate the V, J and CDR3 of the TCR reads. For the PS versus PT1 abundance plots, all samples were subsampled to the same number of TCRs (28,000). Expanded TCRs were defined as absent before sensitization and observed at least eight times at the 2-week time point. The public reads were quality trimmed at Q25 with fastp and then assembled into clones with MiXCR by TCRdb, keeping productive beta chains. Entries are consolidated by CDR3 protein sequence, retaining the most common genes and DNA. The V and J calls here are based on TCRdb, not the publication. The sample data list 270,000 or so distinct CDR3 sequences, and almost 8% of these were observed just once. 1.2% of the sample comes from the top ten.

A few counts support this clonotype. Its antigen is currently not known. Base qualities were left out, and no much larger clone turns up one base away. The meaning of the sample's time point label: pre-sensitization, week 0. Explained via the paper, the treatment or condition label denotes: therapeutic diphenylcyclopropenone sensitization with weekly scalp DPC. At each patch-test visit, blood was drawn before the patch test was applied. Patients were eligible if aged 18 to 70, diagnosed with alopecia and judged suitable for DPC therapy, and pregnant patients were excluded. Total RNA was isolated from unfractionated whole blood collected in Tempus Blood RNA tubes.

The sequence links TRBV27 to TRBJ1-2, with the D gene not confidently named. The receptor was derived from a man aged 18 to 30 with alopecia areata. Some clones in this sample may be carry-over from other donors' samples. The source was whole blood, collected in connection with sensitization to the hapten diphenylcyclopropenone (DPC). The nucleotides are TGTGCCAGCAGTTTATACCCCCGGGACTATGGCTACACCTTC. It codes for CASSLYPRDYGYTF.